These 31 T cell receptor beta chains were all obtained from the same sample, sequenced in a study of blood T cell repertoires in COVID-19. The table came from immunoSEQ multiplex PCR; TCRdb's copy has only in-frame clones and leaves some out. The data hold hundreds of thousands of clones, with 86% observed a single time. The sample was peripheral blood. The receptors originated from a woman aged 25 to 39 who had recovered from COVID-19.

The CDR3 bases are TGTGCCAGCAGTGGTGTACTAGCGGACTCCTACGAGCAGTACTTC. Protein product: CASSGVLADSYEQYF. J is TRBJ2-7 and V is TRBV28; 8 bases fit TRBD2. Germline V gene data show CDR1 as MDHEN and CDR2 as SYDVKM. V dropped 5 bases and J dropped 0; count of bases not matched to a gene: 6. The CDR3 loop spans 15 amino acids.

The chain combines TRBV5-5 with TRBJ2-1; D is possibly TRBD1 (6 bases). V lost 0 bases and J 8 bases, leaving 12 bases between the germline ends. This CDR3 is built from 14 residues. Per germline, CDR1 SGHKS and CDR2 YYEKEE (reference sequence). For the CDR3, the DNA is TGTGCCAGCAGCTTGGGTACAGGGAATGATGAGCAGTTCTTC. Its protein is CASSLGTGNDEQFF.

This chain joins TRBV4-3 and TRBJ2-7; 9 nucleotides agree with TRBD2. Trimming removed 0 bases from V and 3 bases from J; junction bases left unmatched: 6. The germline V gene encodes CDR1 LGHNA and CDR2 YSLEER. This CDR3 contains 16 residues. The CDR3 region has the DNA TGCGCCAGCAGCCAAGATGCAGGACTAGCGAGCTACGAGCAGTACTTC. Protein product: CASSQDAGLASYEQYF.

As DNA, the CDR3 is TGTGCCAGCAGCAACGAAGGGACAGGAAATGAAAAACTGTTTTTT. Its protein is CASSNEGTGNEKLFF. V and J are TRBV13 and TRBJ1-4; 8 bases match TRBD1. The germline CDR1 and CDR2 sequences are PRHDT and FYEKMQ (reference sequence). J was trimmed by 5 bases and V by 5 bases; bases with no gene match: 7. The CDR3 runs to 15 residues.

V and J are TRBV7-8 and TRBJ2-3, with 8 positions matching TRBD2. J lost 4 bases, V lost 1 base, and 10 bases had no gene match. This CDR3 comprises 17 residues. Germline V gene data show CDR1 as SGHVS and CDR2 as FQNEAQ. CDR3 in amino acids: CASSLVSQSGGADTQYF. The CDR3 region has the DNA TGTGCCAGCAGCTTAGTATCCCAGAGCGGGGGTGCAGATACGCAGTATTTT.

The V gene is TRBV29-1, the J gene TRBJ2-3, with a weak D call TRBD2 (5 bases). Germline CDR1 reads SQVTM; CDR2 reads ANQGSEA. V was cut by 5 bases and J by 0 bases, with 12 bases left in between. This CDR3 is built from 14 residues. DNA of the CDR3: TGCAGCGTTACCCTGGGCGGGAGCACAGATACGCAGTATTTT. Its protein product is CSVTLGGSTDTQYF.

The DNA of the CDR3 is TGTGCCAGCAGCTTGCTAGCAAATACGCAGTATTTT. Its translation is CASSLLANTQYF. The chain is built from TRBV5-4 and TRBJ2-3; TRBD2 is a possible D gene (5 bases). Germline loops: CDR1 SGHNT, CDR2 YYREEE (reference sequence). The CDR3 totals 12 residues. With 1 base removed from V and 7 bases from J, the gap between germline ends came to 7 bases. Combining the CDR3 with reference TRBV5-4 and TRBJ2-3 gives the whole variable domain ETGVTQSPTHLIKTRGQQVTLRCSSQSGHNTVSWYQQALGQGPQFIFQYYREEENGRGNFPPRFSGLQFPNYSSELNVNALELDDSALYLCASSLLANTQYFGPGTRLTVL.

V gene TRBV6-5 combines with J gene TRBJ2-2; D might be TRBD1 (5 bases). The ends were cut back, 11 bases at V and 5 bases at J, with 15 bases in the middle. The germline gives CDR1 MNHEY, CDR2 SVGAGI. The length of the CDR3 is 13 residues. CDR3 nucleotides: TGTGCCCTGCTGCAGGGATGGACCGGGGAGCTGTTTTTT. Translating gives CALLQGWTGELFF.

This chain's CDR3 is CASSFGTYYEQYF. The DNA of the CDR3 is TGTGCCAGCAGCTTTGGGACTTATTACGAGCAGTACTTC. The chain is built from TRBV11-2 and TRBJ2-7, with TRBD2 as a possible D gene (6 bases). CDR3 length equals 13 residues. V gave up 3 bases and J gave up 4 bases, with 10 bases separating them. Germline V lookup: CDR1 SGHAT, CDR2 FQNNGV.

The count of this clone is one. The chain uses TRBV7-2 and TRBJ2-6; D may be TRBD2 (6 bases). Germline V gene sequence: CDR1 SGHTA, CDR2 FQGNSA. This CDR3 is built from 15 residues. Trimming removed 6 bases at V and 4 bases at J, with 13 bases between. The DNA for the CDR3 is TGTGCCAGCAGAAGGGCTGCGGGAGGGGCCAACGTCCTGACTTTC. It yields the protein CASRRAAGGANVLTF.

This clone was recorded only once. This CDR3 reads CASSNKGGTQYF. The CDR3 DNA sequence: TGTGCCAGCAGTAACAAGGGAGGGACCCAGTACTTC. This rearrangement joins TRBV12-3 or TRBV12-4 to TRBJ2-5, with D possibly being TRBD2 (6 bases). This CDR3 has 12 amino acids. Trimming took off 5 bases at V and 7 bases at J, with 11 bases between the two ends.

The chain employs TRBV19 and TRBJ1-6; maybe TRBD1 (6 bases). There are 16 residues in the CDR3. Per the germline V gene, CDR1 is LNHDA and CDR2 is SQIVND (reference sequence). V lost 1 base and J 9 bases, leaving 16 bases between the germline ends. CDR3 sequence reads: CASSIGGLRGASPLHF. In nucleotides, the CDR3 is TGTGCCAGTAGTATAGGGGGTCTCCGGGGGGCTTCACCCCTCCACTTT.

V is TRBV5-6 and J is TRBJ2-5; D not certain. CDR3 length equals 14 residues. CDR1 and CDR2 (germline): SGHDT, YYEEEE. The germline V and J ends were trimmed by 1 base and 4 bases, with 11 bases remaining between them. The CDR3 here is CASSLISVGETQYF. CDR3 nucleotides: TGTGCCAGCAGCTTGATCAGCGTAGGAGAGACCCAGTACTTC.

CDR3 region: CASSQQGFGNEKLFF. The CDR3 DNA reads as TGTGCCAGCAGCCAACAGGGGTTCGGTAATGAAAAACTGTTTTTT. The J gene is TRBJ1-4, the V gene TRBV3-1 (or the pseudogene TRBV3-2), with D possibly matching TRBD1 (6 bases). V lost 2 bases and J 4 bases, leaving 11 bases between the germline ends. Germline V gene sequence: CDR1 LGHDT, CDR2 YNNKEL (reference sequence). This CDR3 has 15 amino acids.

In its sample, this clone was seen a few times. The chain is built from TRBV10-3 and TRBJ2-3; D is possibly TRBD2 (5 bases). The CDR3 covers 17 residues. The germline V gene encodes CDR1 ENHRY and CDR2 SYGVKD. The V gene lost 7 bases and the J gene lost 2 bases, with 22 bases spanning the gap. CDR3 amino acids: CAITSTSPSGITDTQYF. CDR3 sequence (DNA): TGTGCCATCACGTCCACAAGTCCATCGGGGATCACAGATACGCAGTATTTT.

This chain links TRBV2 with TRBJ1-6; D unresolved. Germline loops: CDR1 SNHLY, CDR2 FYNNEI. The CDR3 covers 15 residues. Trimming removed 3 bases from V and 5 bases from J, with 11 bases in between. The CDR3 bases are TGTGCCAGCAGTGAGGGAGGACTAAATAATTCACCCCTCCACTTT. Its protein product is CASSEGGLNNSPLHF.

This chain uses TRBV4-1 with TRBJ2-7; 7 nucleotides line up with TRBD2. CDR1 and CDR2 from the germline V gene are MGHRA and YSYEKL. The CDR3 is 16 residues long. The trim removed 4 bases at V and 3 bases at J, leaving 12 bases unmatched. The CDR3 DNA sequence: TGCGCCAGCAGCCCCGGGACTACTCCAAAAGACTACGAGCAGTACTTC. Translation gives CASSPGTTPKDYEQYF.

J is TRBJ1-1 and V is TRBV3-1 (or the pseudogene TRBV3-2); the D gene is possibly TRBD1 (6 bases). In germline, CDR1 is LGHDT, CDR2 YNNKEL (reference sequence). V lost 2 bases and J 1 base, leaving 8 bases between the germline ends. The CDR3 is 14 amino acids. CDR3 bases: TGTGCCAGCAGCCAATTACAGGGGAACACTGAAGCTTTCTTT. Translated, it gives CASSQLQGNTEAFF.

The CDR3 DNA is TGTGCCATCAACTCGGGGGTTAACAATGAGCAGTTCTTC. Translated, it gives CAINSGVNNEQFF. This chain joins TRBV10-3 and TRBJ2-1, with D possibly being TRBD2 (6 bases). The CDR3 is made up of 13 amino acids. The V and J ends lost 7 bases and 5 bases respectively, with 12 bases between them. CDR1 is ENHRY, CDR2 SYGVKD, per germline.

V gene TRBV3-1 (or the pseudogene TRBV3-2) combines with J gene TRBJ2-7; D remains ambiguous. The germline V and J ends were trimmed by 4 bases and 2 bases, with 12 bases remaining between them. CDR1 and CDR2 (germline): LGHDT, YNNKEL (reference sequence). There are 14 residues in the CDR3. The DNA for the CDR3 is TGTGCCAGCAGCCGACTCTTAAGGCCCTACGAGCAGTACTTC. It translates to CASSRLLRPYEQYF.

To note about this clone: The same CDR3 can be traced to other DNA sequences in this sample. This chain joins TRBV27 and TRBJ1-6, with TRBD1 identical over 9 bases. J gave up 7 bases and V 4 bases, and 5 bases lay outside the gene matches. Germline V gene lookup returns CDR1 MNHEY and CDR2 SMNVEV (reference sequence). The CDR3 has 15 amino acids. CDR3 DNA sequence: TGTGCCAGCAGTTCCTCAGGGACAGGGAATTCACCCCTCCACTTT. Protein product: CASSSSGTGNSPLHF.

The chain is built from TRBV12-5 and TRBJ2-3; 7 nucleotides match TRBD1. Trimming cost V 6 bases and J 4 bases; bases outside gene matches: 7. Germline V lookup: CDR1 LGHNT, CDR2 FRNRAP. The CDR3 runs 14 residues. The CDR3 DNA reads TGTGCTAGTGGATTAGCAGGGGGTCCAGATACGCAGTATTTT. Its protein is CASGLAGGPDTQYF.

V is TRBV14 and J is TRBJ1-1, with D possibly TRBD1 on 5 matching bases. The ends were cut back, 0 bases at V and 7 bases at J, with 12 bases in the middle. CDR1 is SGHDN and CDR2 is FVKESK in the germline V gene. The CDR3 is made up of 14 amino acids. CDR3 sequence reads: CASSQEGVINEAFF. The CDR3 DNA follows: TGTGCCAGCAGCCAAGAAGGGGTCATCAATGAAGCTTTCTTT.

V gene TRBV10-3 combines with J gene TRBJ1-2; TRBD1 aligns across 8 bases. From germline, CDR1 is ENHRY and CDR2 SYGVKD. V was pared by 0 bases and J by 14 bases, with 8 bases of the junction left unmatched. This CDR3 contains 13 residues. The chain's CDR3 is CAISESGSTGGTF. DNA for the CDR3: TGTGCCATCAGTGAGTCGGGGAGCACAGGGGGTACCTTC.

The rearrangement links TRBV3-1 (or the pseudogene TRBV3-2) to TRBJ2-1, with TRBD1 matching over 7 bases. V shed 4 bases and J 4 bases; nucleotides not matched to a gene: 4. CDR1 LGHDT and CDR2 YNNKEL come from the germline V gene (reference sequence). CDR3 length equals 14 residues. This chain's CDR3 is CASSRDRIYNEQFF. As DNA, the CDR3 is TGTGCCAGCAGCCGGGACAGAATTTACAATGAGCAGTTCTTC.

This clone was detected only once. This chain links TRBV28 with TRBJ2-7; 12 bases agree with TRBD1. Losses at the gene ends were 1 base for V and 6 bases for J; bases not matched to a gene: 4. CDR3 length: 15 amino acids. Germline CDR1 MDHEN, CDR2 SYDVKM. The CDR3 DNA reads TGTGCCAGCAGTTTATCCGGGACAGGGGGCGTCGAGCAGTACTTC. Translation gives CASSLSGTGGVEQYF. Full variable domain (remainder filled in from reference TRBV28 and TRBJ2-7): DVKVTQSSRYLVKRTGEKVFLECVQDMDHENMFWYRQDPGLGLRLIYFSYDVKMKEKGDIPEGYSVSREKKERFSLILESASTNQTSMYLCASSLSGTGGVEQYFGPGTRLTVT.

The CDR3 spells CASSLGVAGFREKLFF. CDR3 nucleotides: TGTGCCAGCAGCTTAGGGGTTGCGGGGTTTAGGGAAAAACTGTTTTTT. The chain links TRBV7-2 to TRBJ1-4; D uncertain. This CDR3 is 16 amino acids long. The V end lost 1 base, the J end lost 8 bases, and 17 bases lay between the germline ends. Per the germline V gene, CDR1 is SGHTA and CDR2 is FQGNSA.

The table lists this clone with a count of one. The rearrangement joins TRBV6-6 to TRBJ1-1; TRBD1 matches 7 bases. Trimming took 4 bases from V and 8 from J; bases not matched to a gene: 7. The CDR3 has 13 amino acids. Germline V lookup: CDR1 MNHNY, CDR2 SVGAGI (reference sequence). The CDR3 protein is CASSFQGEREAFF. CDR3 nucleotides: TGTGCCAGCAGTTTCCAGGGGGAAAGAGAAGCTTTCTTT.

This clone has a single count. The V and J genes are TRBV27 and TRBJ1-2, with D perhaps TRBD1 (6 bases). Trimming shortened V by 3 bases and J by 8 bases, and 22 bases separated the two germline ends. CDR1 is MNHEY and CDR2 is SMNVEV in the germline V gene (reference sequence). The CDR3 is made up of 16 amino acids. DNA of the CDR3: TGTGCCAGCAGTTTCACCAGCAGGGGTCCTATGATAGGCTACACCTTC. Encoded protein: CASSFTSRGPMIGYTF.

CDR3 DNA: TGCAGCGTTGAAGATTACCCCGCAGGAGAGACCCAGTACTTC. Protein product: CSVEDYPAGETQYF. The V and J genes are TRBV29-1 and TRBJ2-5; D remains unclear. The germline V gene has CDR1 SQVTM and CDR2 ANQGSEA. This CDR3 region has 14 residues. Trimming pared 0 bases from V and 4 bases from J, leaving 12 bases between.

This chain joins TRBV27 and TRBJ2-3; D may be TRBD2 (5 bases). Trimming pared 1 base from V and 5 bases from J, leaving 16 bases between. The CDR3 consists of 16 residues. The germline CDR1 and CDR2 sequences are MNHEY and SMNVEV (reference sequence). The CDR3 spells CASSLYTDRGRDTQYF. The CDR3 nucleotides are TGTGCCAGCAGTTTATATACGGACCGGGGAAGAGATACGCAGTATTTT.